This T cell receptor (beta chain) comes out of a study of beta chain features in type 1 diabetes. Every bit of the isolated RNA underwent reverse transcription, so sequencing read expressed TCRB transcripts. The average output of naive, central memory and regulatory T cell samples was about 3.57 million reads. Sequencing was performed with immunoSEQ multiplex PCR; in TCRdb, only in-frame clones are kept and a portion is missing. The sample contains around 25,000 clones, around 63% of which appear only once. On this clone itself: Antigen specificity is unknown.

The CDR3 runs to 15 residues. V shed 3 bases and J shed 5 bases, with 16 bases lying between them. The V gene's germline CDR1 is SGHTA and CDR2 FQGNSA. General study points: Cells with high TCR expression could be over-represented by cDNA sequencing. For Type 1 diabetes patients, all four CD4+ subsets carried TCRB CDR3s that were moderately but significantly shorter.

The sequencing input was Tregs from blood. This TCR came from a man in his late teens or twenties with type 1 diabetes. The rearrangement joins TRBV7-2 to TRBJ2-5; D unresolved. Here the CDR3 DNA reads TGTGCCAGCAGCTTGATGGGTAACGCCAGGGAGACCCAGTACTTC. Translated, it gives CASSLMGNARETQYF.